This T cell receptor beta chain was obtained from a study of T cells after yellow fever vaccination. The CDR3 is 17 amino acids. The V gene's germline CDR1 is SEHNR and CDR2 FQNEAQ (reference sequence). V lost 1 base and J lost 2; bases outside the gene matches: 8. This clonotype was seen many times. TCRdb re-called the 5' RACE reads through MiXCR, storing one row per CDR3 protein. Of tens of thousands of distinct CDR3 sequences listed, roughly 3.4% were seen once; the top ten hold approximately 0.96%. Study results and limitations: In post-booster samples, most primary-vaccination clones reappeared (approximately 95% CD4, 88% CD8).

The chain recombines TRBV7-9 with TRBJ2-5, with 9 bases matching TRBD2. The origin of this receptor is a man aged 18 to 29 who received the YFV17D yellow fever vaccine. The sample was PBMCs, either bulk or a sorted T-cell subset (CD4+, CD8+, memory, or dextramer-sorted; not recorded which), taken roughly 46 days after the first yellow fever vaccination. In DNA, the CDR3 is TGTGCCAGCAGCTTAGTGAGTAGCGGGGGTGTTCAAGAGACCCAGTACTTC. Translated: CASSLVSSGGVQETQYF.